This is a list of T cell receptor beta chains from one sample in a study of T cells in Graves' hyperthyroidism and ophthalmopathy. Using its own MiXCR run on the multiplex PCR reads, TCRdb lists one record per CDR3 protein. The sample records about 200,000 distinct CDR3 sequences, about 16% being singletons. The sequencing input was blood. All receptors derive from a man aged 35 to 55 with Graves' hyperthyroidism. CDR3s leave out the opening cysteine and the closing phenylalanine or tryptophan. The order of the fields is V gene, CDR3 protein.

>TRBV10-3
AINSDRGLIEAF
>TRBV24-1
ATSGTRLGGDTQY
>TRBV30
AWGPGLYTEAF
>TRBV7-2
ASSPRGYPQH
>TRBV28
ASRPDRTYEQY
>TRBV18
ASSRGQRDYGYT
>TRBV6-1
ASGGGENYGYT
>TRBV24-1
ATSDPTVVDQPQH
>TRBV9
ASSVTSGGTDTQY
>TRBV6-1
ASGEFRTQY
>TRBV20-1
SARPRTGSSPLH
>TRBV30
AWNVPTNTNEKLF
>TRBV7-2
ASSSGQGFSYEQY
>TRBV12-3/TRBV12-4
ASSMQVPLGANVLT
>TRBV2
ASSEARQGNSF
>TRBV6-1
ASSSSFRGNYGYT
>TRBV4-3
ASSRDRNSPPH
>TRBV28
ASQTGVGVQTQY
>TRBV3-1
ASSQDASSYNEQF
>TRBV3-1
ASSQVGGQGNEQF
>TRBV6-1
ASSGGAVDYNSPLH
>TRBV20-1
SARGETGELF
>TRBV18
ASSPGDNEQF
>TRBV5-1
AIPPPGLNYEQY
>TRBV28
ASGEGQPQH
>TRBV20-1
SADRDTYEQY
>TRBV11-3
ASSRAEGEQF
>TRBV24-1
ATSDGIAGGQDTQY
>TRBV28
ASRSQGFRSPLH
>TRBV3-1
ASSQVNRFYEQY
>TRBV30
AWSVGGTGVETQY
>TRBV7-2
ASSPRTGKETQY
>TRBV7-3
ASSRDSGRGNQPQH
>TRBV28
ASSDRDYSPLH
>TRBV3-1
ASSPLGGLGRTSTDTQY
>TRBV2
ASEQDRAVEKLF
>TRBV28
ASTWSSGGEDYNEQF
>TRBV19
ASRTTGSNTEAF
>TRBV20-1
SARGSGDAYNEQF
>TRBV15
ATSRDKLAGTSYNEQF
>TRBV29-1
SVEDLAETQY
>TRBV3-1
ASSLRLAGVYNEQF
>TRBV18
ASSPWVNTEAF
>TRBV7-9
ASSLMGQAATSNTEAF
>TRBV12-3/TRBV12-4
ASSFFTETQY
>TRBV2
ASGKGGNEQY
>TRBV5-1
ASSLVNTEAF
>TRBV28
ASSLGGRETQY
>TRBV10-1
ANPSNGQGRSYEQY
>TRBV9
ASSGPPNYEQY
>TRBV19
ASSTLTGTNNQPQH
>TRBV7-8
ASSLSQTQY
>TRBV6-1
ASREGGGGLIAGELF
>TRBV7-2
ASSVGQSNQPQH
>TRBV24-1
ATSDFFPDRNTGELF
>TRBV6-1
ASRLGQGAAYEQY
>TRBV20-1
SAEVSGTETGELF